The 25 T cell receptor beta chains below were found in one sample sequenced in a study of blood T cell repertoires in COVID-19. Assay: immunoSEQ multiplex PCR; the TCRdb copy retains only in-frame clones and omits some. The sample contains about 74,000 clones, about nine tenths of which appear only once. Sample: peripheral blood. All receptors come from a woman of 80 years or more with active or convalescent COVID-19.

The chain has TRBV27 and TRBJ2-2; TRBD1 is a possible D gene (6 bases). With 7 bases removed from V and 7 bases from J, the gap between germline ends came to 13 bases. CDR3 size: 13 residues. Germline CDR1 and CDR2: MNHEY and SMNVEV (reference sequence). The CDR3 DNA sequence: TGTGCCAGCACTTTCCAGGGGCTCGGGGAGCTGTTTTTT. It codes for CASTFQGLGELFF.

The chain employs TRBV6-5 and TRBJ2-3; 7 positions agree with TRBD1. This CDR3 is built from 13 residues. The germline V gene has CDR1 MNHEY and CDR2 SVGAGI. Trimming removed 7 bases from V and 10 bases from J; junction bases left unmatched: 11. The CDR3 nucleotides are TGTGCCAGCAACCTGGACCGGGACAGTCCGCAGTATTTT. Translation: CASNLDRDSPQYF.

The rearrangement joins TRBV12-1 to TRBJ2-3; TRBD2 is the table's D call, not checked against the DNA. TRBV12-1 has pseudogene status. This CDR3 has 15 residues. The CDR3 sequence: CASSEEEISQPAQYF. The CDR3 nucleotides are TGTGCCAGCAGCGAAGAGGAAATCAGCCAACCGGCGCAGTATTTT.

This clone was observed a single time. The chain's CDR3 is CASSRTAPNYGYTF. The CDR3 DNA reads TGTGCCAGCAGCCGGACAGCTCCTAACTATGGCTACACCTTC. The chain has TRBV7-9 and TRBJ1-2, with D possibly matching TRBD1 (6 bases). Germline loops: CDR1 SEHNR, CDR2 FQNEAQ (reference sequence). This CDR3 region has 14 residues. The ends were cut back, 5 bases at V and 0 bases at J, with 10 bases in the middle.

The chain uses TRBV5-6 and TRBJ2-5; 7 nucleotides line up with TRBD2. V shed 0 bases, J shed 0 bases, and the junction held 8 bases outside the gene matches. This CDR3 contains 17 residues. Germline CDR1 and CDR2: SGHDT and YYEEEE. This CDR3 reads CASSLVRRGTYQETQYF. CDR3 nucleotides: TGTGCCAGCAGCTTGGTTCGGCGGGGGACCTACCAAGAGACCCAGTACTTC.

The chain links TRBV6-2 or TRBV6-3 to TRBJ1-6; 10 nucleotides align to TRBD1. Germline CDR1 MNHEY, CDR2 SVGEGT. The CDR3 is 18 amino acids. The J segment lost 0 bases and the V segment lost 2 bases, leaving 4 bases of the junction unmatched. The CDR3 nucleotides read TGTGCCAGCAGTTACACGGGACAGGGGAGCTCCTATAATTCACCCCTCCACTTT. It encodes CASSYTGQGSSYNSPLHF.

This chain's CDR3 is CASSATGVGSTDTQYF. The CDR3 DNA is TGCGCCAGCAGCGCCACGGGGGTGGGTAGCACAGATACGCAGTATTTT. The chain couples TRBV5-1 to TRBJ2-3; D is perhaps TRBD2 (6 bases). Germline CDR1 and CDR2: SGHRS and YFSETQ. The CDR3 is 16 residues long. Trimming stripped 4 bases from V and 0 bases from J, with 15 bases between.

A few counts support this clone. The rearrangement links TRBV28 to TRBJ1-2; maybe TRBD1 (5 bases). The CDR3 extends over 14 amino acids. Germline values: CDR1 MDHEN, CDR2 SYDVKM. Trimming removed 6 bases from V and 4 bases from J, with 15 bases in between. This CDR3 reads CASSTFDSSYGYTF. DNA for the CDR3: TGTGCCAGCAGCACCTTCGACAGTTCCTATGGCTACACCTTC.

A remark on this clone: At one boundary the junction diverges from the germline segment, which might be a read error. J is TRBJ1-1 and V is TRBV4-1, with 9 positions matching TRBD1. Germline V gives CDR1 MGHRA, CDR2 YSYEKL. CDR3 length: 15 amino acids. The CDR3 DNA follows: TGCGCCAGCAGCCCTCTCTACGGGACAGGGATGAATCTCGGTTGG. This translates into CASSPLYGTGMNLGW.

This chain links TRBV19 with TRBJ2-1; the match to TRBD2 covers 10 bases. This CDR3 has 15 amino acids. Germline V lookup: CDR1 LNHDA, CDR2 SQIVND (reference sequence). V dropped 7 bases and J dropped 8; count of bases not matched to a gene: 11. The CDR3 loop reads CASTERGGRFDEQFF. CDR3 sequence (DNA): TGTGCCAGTACGGAGCGGGGGGGCCGGTTCGATGAGCAGTTCTTC.

The rearrangement links TRBV19 to TRBJ2-7, with a weak D call TRBD1 (6 bases). V lost 9 bases and J 6 bases, leaving 18 bases between the germline ends. Germline lookup yields CDR1 LNHDA and CDR2 SQIVND (reference sequence). The CDR3 totals 13 residues. The DNA of the CDR3 is TGTGCCAGCTCACTAGGGACACCTCTCGAGCAGTACTTC. It codes for CASSLGTPLEQYF.

This chain joins TRBV19 and TRBJ1-5, with 9 nucleotides matching TRBD1. From germline, CDR1 is LNHDA and CDR2 SQIVND (reference sequence). V lost 8 bases and J lost 3; bases outside the gene matches: 11. CDR3 length equals 16 residues. CDR3 amino acids: CASREHRDRDNQPQHF. The CDR3 bases are TGTGCCAGTCGCGAGCACCGGGACAGGGACAATCAGCCCCAGCATTTT. The entire variable domain, with the rest obtained from reference TRBV19 and TRBJ1-5, is as follows: DGGITQSPKYLFRKEGQNVTLSCEQNLNHDAMYWYRQDPGQGLRLIYYSQIVNDFQKGDIAEGYSVSREKKESFPLTVTSAQKNPTAFYLCASREHRDRDNQPQHFGDGTRLSIL.

The rearrangement links TRBV15 to TRBJ2-7; a possible D gene is TRBD1 (6 bases). The CDR3 is made up of 14 amino acids. The germline CDR1 and CDR2 sequences are LNHNV and YYDKDF (reference sequence). V was trimmed by 1 base and J by 5 bases, leaving 12 bases between them. The CDR3 sequence is CATSRAGAGDEQYF. CDR3 nucleotides: TGTGCCACCAGCAGAGCTGGGGCAGGGGACGAGCAGTACTTC.

This rearrangement joins TRBV2 to TRBJ1-1, with unresolved D. Germline V gives CDR1 SNHLY, CDR2 FYNNEI. This CDR3 is 15 amino acids long. The ends were cut back, 2 bases at V and 4 bases at J, with 14 bases in the middle. The CDR3 is CASSELAAFATEAFF. The CDR3 DNA reads as TGTGCCAGCAGTGAATTGGCGGCCTTTGCCACTGAAGCTTTCTTT.

The genes are TRBV10-3 and TRBJ2-3; 8 nucleotides match TRBD2. CDR1 and CDR2 (germline): ENHRY, SYGVKD. The CDR3 extends over 15 amino acids. J lost 3 bases, V lost 4 bases, and 6 bases had no gene match. The CDR3 DNA follows: TGTGCCATCAGTGGAGCGGGGGAAGAGACAGATACGCAGTATTTT. This sequence encodes CAISGAGEETDTQYF.

This clone appeared once. This chain links TRBV11-3 with TRBJ2-7; D ambiguous. Germline V gene data show CDR1 as SGHNT and CDR2 as YENEEA. Trimming took 6 bases from V and 3 from J, leaving 18 bases between them. CDR3 length: 15 amino acids. CDR3 sequence: CASRHQPLNRYEQYF. CDR3 coding DNA: TGTGCCAGCAGACATCAACCACTAAACCGCTACGAGCAGTACTTC.

This clone was counted only a few times. The V gene is TRBV12-3 or TRBV12-4, the J gene TRBJ2-1; D unresolved. Between the trimmed V and J ends, which lost 7 bases and 6 bases, there was a span of 13 bases. The CDR3 consists of 13 residues. The DNA of the CDR3 is TGTGCCAGCACCTTATCCCCCCCCAATGAGCAGTTCTTC. Translation: CASTLSPPNEQFF.

This sequence joins TRBV5-4 and TRBJ1-5, with D maybe TRBD1 (6 bases). Trimming took off 5 bases at V and 7 bases at J, with 10 bases between the two ends. This CDR3 is built from 12 residues. CDR1 and CDR2 (germline): SGHNT, YYREEE (reference sequence). The CDR3 coding sequence is TGTGCCAGCAGTTATGACAGGCAGCCCCAGCATTTT. Protein product: CASSYDRQPQHF.

This clone was detected once. This rearrangement joins TRBV11-2 to TRBJ2-5, with TRBD1 matching 9 bases. V lost 5 bases to trimming and J lost 3 bases; unmatched junction nucleotides: 4. Germline V CDR1 and CDR2: SGHAT, FQNNGV. This CDR3 comprises 14 residues. This CDR3 is CASSQWTGEETQYF. DNA for the CDR3: TGTGCCAGCAGCCAATGGACAGGGGAAGAGACCCAGTACTTC.

The V call is TRBV6-2 or TRBV6-3, the J call TRBJ2-7; D possibly corresponds to TRBD1 (6 bases). Trimming cost V 0 bases and J 2 bases, with 8 bases left between them. This CDR3 is built from 14 residues. Germline V CDR1 and CDR2: MNHEY, SVGEGT. CDR3 loop: CASSYSNRAYEQYF. CDR3 bases: TGTGCCAGCAGTTACTCGAACAGGGCCTACGAGCAGTACTTC.

The gene calls are TRBV5-1 and TRBJ2-7; TRBD2 agrees at 9 bases. From germline, CDR1 is SGHRS and CDR2 YFSETQ. The V segment lost 0 bases and the J segment 4 bases; nucleotides outside the gene matches: 8. The CDR3 contains 16 residues. CDR3 region: CASSLDGSGRSYEQYF. In DNA form, the CDR3 reads TGCGCCAGCAGCTTGGATGGTAGCGGGAGATCTTACGAGCAGTACTTC.

This rearrangement joins TRBV7-4 to TRBJ1-2, with 8 bases lining up with TRBD1. The CDR3 spans 12 residues. Germline CDR1 reads SGHVT; CDR2 reads SQSDAQ. Trimming took 7 bases from V and 7 from J; bases not matched to a gene: 5. CDR3 coding DNA: TGTGCCAGCAACCCAGGGGGCTCTGGCTACACCTTC. Translating it yields CASNPGGSGYTF. Together with reference TRBV7-4 and TRBJ1-2, the CDR3 gives the full variable domain: GAGVSQSPRYKVAKRGRDVALRCDSISGHVTLYWYRQTLGQGSEVLTYSQSDAQRDKSGRPSGRFSAERPERSVSTLKIQRTEQGDSAVYLCASNPGGSGYTFGSGTRLTVV.

The chain joins TRBV30 to TRBJ1-2; D unclear. Germline V CDR1 and CDR2: GTSNPN, SVGIG (reference sequence). CDR3 size: 12 residues. V shed 0 bases and J shed 3 bases, with 5 bases lying between them. The CDR3 sequence is CAWSVNYYGYTF. Written as DNA, the CDR3 is TGTGCCTGGAGTGTAAACTACTATGGCTACACCTTC.

The chain combines TRBV9 with TRBJ2-2; D gene uncertain. Trimming left V 2 bases short and J 3 bases short, with 8 bases between. CDR1 and CDR2 from the germline V gene are SGDLS and YYNGEE. CDR3 length equals 14 residues. The CDR3 here is CASSVQTDTGELFF. The CDR3, as DNA: TGTGCCAGCAGCGTTCAGACTGACACCGGGGAGCTGTTTTTT.

This sequence joins TRBV11-2 and TRBJ2-1, with 10 nucleotides matching TRBD2. V shed 0 bases and J 2 bases; nucleotides not matched to a gene: 13. The CDR3 loop spans 20 amino acids. The V gene's germline CDR1 is SGHAT and CDR2 FQNNGV. The CDR3 loop reads CASSLDPISGGTTPYNEQFF. DNA for the CDR3: TGTGCCAGCAGCTTAGATCCCATTAGCGGGGGGACAACACCCTACAATGAGCAGTTCTTC. Using reference TRBV11-2 and TRBJ2-1 for the parts outside the CDR3, the full variable domain is EAGVAQSPRYKIIEKRQSVAFWCNPISGHATLYWYQQILGQGPKLLIQFQNNGVVDDSQLPKDRFSAERLKGVDSTLKIQPAKLEDSAVYLCASSLDPISGGTTPYNEQFFGPGTRLTVL.